Below are 10 T cell receptor beta chains sequenced from a single sample in a study of blood T cell repertoires in COVID-19. Only in-frame clones appear in the TCRdb table, and some are missing; sequencing was by immunoSEQ multiplex PCR. Altogether tens of thousands of clones are present, roughly nine tenths being singletons, with the ten largest covering under 5%. Input material: peripheral blood. The source is a woman aged 80 or over with active or convalescent COVID-19.

The V gene is TRBV9, the J gene TRBJ1-6; no clear D gene. The CDR3 has 15 amino acids. Trimming pared 0 bases from V and 10 bases from J, leaving 14 bases between. CDR1 SGDLS and CDR2 YYNGEE come from the germline V gene. The CDR3 DNA sequence: TGTGCCAGCAGCGTAGGAGGCACCCTGGAGTCACCCCTCCACTTT. This sequence encodes CASSVGGTLESPLHF.

CDR3 residues: CAWSSTPGEFF. Here the CDR3 DNA reads TGTGCCTGGAGTTCCACGCCGGGGGAGTTCTTC. The chain joins TRBV30 to TRBJ2-1, with TRBD2 as a possible D gene (6 bases). The CDR3 covers 11 residues. Trimming took off 2 bases at V and 14 bases at J, with 13 bases between the two ends. Germline values: CDR1 GTSNPN, CDR2 SVGIG (reference sequence).

This CDR3 reads CASTPGGWSGANVLTF. The DNA for the CDR3 is TGTGCCAGCACCCCAGGGGGGTGGTCTGGGGCCAACGTCCTGACTTTC. This chain uses TRBV28 with TRBJ2-6, with D possibly matching TRBD1 (7 bases). This CDR3 has 16 amino acids. V lost 7 bases and J lost 1, with 14 bases in between. Germline CDR1 is MDHEN and CDR2 is SYDVKM. Full variable domain (missing parts from reference TRBV28 and TRBJ2-6): DVKVTQSSRYLVKRTGEKVFLECVQDMDHENMFWYRQDPGLGLRLIYFSYDVKMKEKGDIPEGYSVSREKKERFSLILESASTNQTSMYLCASTPGGWSGANVLTFGAGSRLTVL.

This clone was counted once. This chain connects TRBV6-1 to TRBJ1-5; weak D call: TRBD1 (6 bases). Per the germline V gene, CDR1 is MNHNS and CDR2 is SASEGT. Between the trimmed V and J ends, which lost 2 bases and 9 bases, there was a span of 20 bases. The CDR3 has 16 amino acids. The CDR3 DNA reads TGTGCCAGCAGTGAAAGTAGGACAGCCTCATATAGGCCCCAGCATTTT. This gives the protein CASSESRTASYRPQHF.

This clone was detected only a few times. The chain recombines TRBV9 with TRBJ2-7; tentatively, D is TRBD2 (6 bases). The CDR3 runs 16 residues. The germline gives CDR1 SGDLS, CDR2 YYNGEE. Trimming stripped 0 bases from V and 6 bases from J, with 19 bases between. For the CDR3, the DNA is TGTGCCAGCAGCGTAGTGGGGGGAAGCAATGGTGCCGAGCAGTACTTC. Its translation is CASSVVGGSNGAEQYF.

This chain uses TRBV15 with TRBJ2-3; 7 bases agree with TRBD2. CDR3 size: 16 residues. Germline lookup yields CDR1 LNHNV and CDR2 YYDKDF (reference sequence). Unmatched junction bases numbered 8, after V lost 3 bases and J lost 2 bases. CDR3 sequence (DNA): TGTGCCACCAGCAGCCCCTTTCGGGGGGTCACAGATACGCAGTATTTT. Protein sequence: CATSSPFRGVTDTQYF. Full variable domain (rest looked up from reference TRBV15 and TRBJ2-3): DAMVIQNPRYQVTQFGKPVTLSCSQTLNHNVMYWYQQKSSQAPKLLFHYYDKDFNNEADTPDNFQSRRPNTSFCFLDIRSPGLGDTAMYLCATSSPFRGVTDTQYFGPGTRLTVL.

V gene TRBV4-1 combines with J gene TRBJ2-5, with TRBD2 matching 9 bases. V dropped 6 bases and J dropped 4; count of bases not matched to a gene: 9. CDR1 is MGHRA and CDR2 is YSYEKL in the germline V gene. CDR3 size: 15 residues. The CDR3 DNA is TGCGCCAGCAGGCCTAGCGGGATGGGGGGAGAGACCCAGTACTTC. Translating gives CASRPSGMGGETQYF.

The genes are TRBV29-1 and TRBJ1-1; possible D gene TRBD1, 6 bases. Germline lookup yields CDR1 SQVTM and CDR2 ANQGSEA. This CDR3 spans 12 amino acids. The germline V and J ends were trimmed by 4 bases and 5 bases, with 11 bases remaining between them. The CDR3: CSVVQGGTEAFF. The CDR3 DNA reads TGCAGCGTTGTACAGGGTGGGACTGAAGCTTTCTTT.

This sequence joins TRBV6-4 and TRBJ2-1; 7 bases line up with TRBD1. CDR1 and CDR2 from the germline V gene are MRHNA and SNTAGT. The ends lost 3 bases at V and 7 bases at J; junction bases unmatched: 9. This CDR3 is 15 amino acids long. The CDR3 DNA follows: TGTGCCAGCAGTGAAGAGACAGGGCGTCGGAATGAGCAGTTCTTC. Amino acid sequence: CASSEETGRRNEQFF.

V gene TRBV18 combines with J gene TRBJ1-2; tentative D call: TRBD1 (5 bases). From germline, CDR1 is KGHSH and CDR2 LQKENI. The CDR3 has 13 amino acids. With 3 bases removed from V and 2 bases from J, the gap between germline ends came to 7 bases. The CDR3 bases are TGTGCCAGCTCACCGGACATCAACTATGGCTACACCTTC. This codes for CASSPDINYGYTF.